This T cell receptor (beta chain) was documented in a study of CXCR3-negative and CXCR3-positive naive CD8 T cells. Remarks on this clonotype: What it binds is unknown.

cDNA libraries for TRB were generated by 5' RACE incorporating UMI labels. TCRdb re-called the 5' RACE reads, yielding one record per CDR3 amino acid sequence without DNA. The sample table includes tens of thousands of distinct CDR3 sequences. Germline loops: CDR1 MDHEN, CDR2 SYDVKM. CDR3 size: 14 residues. Those CD8+ T cells considered naive were CD45RO-CCR7+CD27+CD95-. Notes on the study in general: CXCR3-positive naive cells carried more hydrophobic TRB CDR3s than CXCR3-negative naive cells did. The TRBV-TRBJ usage of naive CXCR3-negative and CXCR3-positive cells was similar, but that of memory cells differed.

Input material: naive CXCR3+ CD8+ T cells from blood. As to subset: CD45RO-CCR7+CD27+CD95- naive CD8+ T cells expressing CXCR3 (TNR3+). This chain uses TRBV28 with TRBJ2-5; TCRdb picks TRBD2, but there is no DNA to check that call. The TCR originated in a human donor in good health. Some clones in this sample may be carry-over from other donors' samples. The CDR3 here is CASQAFGESETQYF.